This entry features one T cell receptor (beta chain) sequence. The CDR3 has 13 residues. With 6 bases removed from V and 4 bases from J, the gap between germline ends came to 12 bases. CDR1 and CDR2 from the germline V gene are MNHNY and SVGAGI (reference sequence). PCR was performed using 60 Vbeta and 13 Jbeta primers. Method: immunoSEQ multiplex PCR; TCRdb's copy keeps in-frame clones and lacks some. This table holds about 170,000 clones, about 85% found once. These data belong to a study of cytomegalovirus exposure and HLA in healthy donors. The sample consisted of PBMCs. The chain has TRBV6-6 and TRBJ1-2; D might be TRBD1 (6 bases). This TCR was recovered from a man between 25 and 39 years old in good health and CMV-seropositive. The CDR3 spells CASSQQGPYGYTF. In DNA form, the CDR3 reads TGTGCCAGCAGCCAACAGGGACCCTATGGCTACACCTTC.